One sample yielded the 27 T cell receptor beta chains listed below, sequenced in a study of shared clonotypes between healthy human individuals. Libraries were prepared by immunoSEQ multiplex PCR; TCRdb keeps only in-frame clonotypes and omits some of them. The table lists roughly 2.1 million clones, approximately 94% of them singletons. The naive CD8 fraction comprised CD45RO-negative cells positively selected for CCR7 and excluded terminally differentiated effector memory CD45RA+ cells. The source material was naive CD8+ T cells from PBMCs. The origin of the receptors is a man between 18 and 29 years old in good health. Some clones in this sample may be carry-over from other donors' samples.

Notes on this clone: Distinct nucleotide sequences in the sample also encode this CDR3. The chain has TRBV9 and TRBJ2-3; D is perhaps TRBD1 or TRBD2 (5 bases each). The CDR3 contains 12 residues. Trimming cost V 4 bases and J 6 bases, with 9 bases left between them. Germline V lookup: CDR1 SGDLS, CDR2 YYNGEE. The CDR3, as DNA: TGTGCCAGCAGCCCTTGGGGGGATACGCAGTATTTT. It yields the protein CASSPWGDTQYF.

V is TRBV10-3 and J is TRBJ2-1; 8 positions agree with TRBD2. V was pared by 4 bases and J by 4 bases, with 18 bases of the junction left unmatched. The length of the CDR3 is 19 residues. CDR1 is ENHRY, CDR2 SYGVKD, per germline. The CDR3 region is CAISGPGESLAGTYNEQFF. For the CDR3, the DNA is TGTGCCATCAGTGGGCCAGGGGAATCGCTAGCGGGTACTTACAATGAGCAGTTCTTC.

As for this clone: The sample holds other DNA sequences that translate to the same CDR3. The gene calls are TRBV5-1 and TRBJ2-2, with no clear D. The CDR3 length is 16 residues. The germline gives CDR1 SGHRS, CDR2 YFSETQ. Trimming stripped 0 bases from V and 0 bases from J, with 9 bases between. The chain's CDR3 is CASSLEVGANTGELFF. The CDR3 nucleotides are TGCGCCAGCAGCTTGGAGGTTGGGGCGAACACCGGGGAGCTGTTTTTT.

The rearrangement joins TRBV27 to TRBJ1-2; weak D call: TRBD1 (6 bases). V was shortened by 6 bases and J by 5 bases, with 13 bases between the two germline ends. The CDR3 contains 13 residues. CDR1 MNHEY and CDR2 SMNVEV come from the germline V gene (reference sequence). The CDR3 region is CASRSRGTYGYTF. The CDR3 DNA reads as TGTGCCAGCAGGTCCAGGGGAACTTATGGCTACACCTTC.

This clone has only one observation. V and J are TRBV10-3 and TRBJ2-7, with 8 nucleotides matching TRBD1. The germline V gene has CDR1 ENHRY and CDR2 SYGVKD. The CDR3 consists of 14 residues. After removal of 4 bases from V and 4 bases from J, the junction contained 6 bases not matched to a gene. For the CDR3, the DNA is TGTGCCATCAGTGCAGGACAGGGTGGGTACGAGCAGTACTTC. Its protein is CAISAGQGGYEQYF.

This clone was seen repeatedly, ten times or more. J is TRBJ1-5 and V is TRBV25-1, with D perhaps matching TRBD1 (5 bases). Germline loops: CDR1 MGHDK, CDR2 SYGVNS. This CDR3 is built from 15 residues. V lost 2 bases, J lost 1 base, and 9 bases lay in between. The CDR3 reads CASSEGTTSNQPQHF. CDR3 nucleotides: TGTGCCAGCAGTGAAGGGACTACGAGCAATCAGCCCCAGCATTTT. The variable domain in full, with the rest retrieved from reference TRBV25-1 and TRBJ1-5, is EADIYQTPRYLVIGTGKKITLECSQTMGHDKMYWYQQDPGMELHLIHYSYGVNSTEKGDLSSESTVSRIRTEHFPLTLESARPSHTSQYLCASSEGTTSNQPQHFGDGTRLSIL.

To note about this clone: This sample includes further DNA sequences coding for the same CDR3. The chain recombines TRBV27 with TRBJ1-2, with TRBD1 as a possible D gene (6 bases). CDR3 length equals 14 residues. Trimming removed 3 bases at V and 5 bases at J, with 13 bases between. Germline CDR1 is MNHEY and CDR2 is SMNVEV (reference sequence). CDR3 in DNA: TGTGCCAGCAGTTTTGGCAGGGGACGATATGGCTACACCTTC. Protein: CASSFGRGRYGYTF.

This sequence joins TRBV7-9 and TRBJ2-7; 7 bases line up with TRBD2. The CDR3 has 16 amino acids. Looked up from germline, CDR1 is SEHNR and CDR2 is FQNEAQ (reference sequence). V trimming: 5 bases; J trimming: 3 bases; junction bases outside the gene matches: 13. This CDR3 reads CASSSAGRGVNYEQYF. DNA of the CDR3: TGTGCCAGCAGCAGCGCTGGGAGGGGCGTCAACTACGAGCAGTACTTC.

The J gene is TRBJ2-7, the V gene TRBV7-9; TRBD1 might be the D (6 bases). There are 12 residues in the CDR3. Germline V lookup: CDR1 SEHNR, CDR2 FQNEAQ (reference sequence). Trimming left V 4 bases short and J 4 bases short, with 8 bases between. CDR3 DNA sequence: TGTGCCAGCAGCTACACAGGGTACGAGCAGTACTTC. Protein: CASSYTGYEQYF.

The V call is TRBV27, the J call TRBJ2-2; the match to TRBD2 covers 7 bases. This CDR3 contains 14 residues. V was clipped by 7 bases and J by 1 base; unmatched bases: 3. Germline CDR1 MNHEY, CDR2 SMNVEV (reference sequence). As DNA, the CDR3 is TGTGCCAGCACAGCTAGCGGGAACACCGGGGAGCTGTTTTTT. Protein sequence: CASTASGNTGELFF.

About this clone itself: In the same sample, other DNA sequences code for this CDR3. V and J are TRBV27 and TRBJ2-1, with 7 nucleotides matching TRBD1. V lost 4 bases to trimming and J lost 4 bases; unmatched junction nucleotides: 7. Germline V gives CDR1 MNHEY, CDR2 SMNVEV (reference sequence). CDR3 length equals 15 residues. The CDR3 coding sequence is TGTGCCAGCAGTTCACGGGACAGTACTTACAATGAGCAGTTCTTC. The encoded protein is CASSSRDSTYNEQFF.

In its sample, this clone was seen once. The rearrangement links TRBV7-9 to TRBJ1-2; a possible D gene is TRBD1 (6 bases). Germline V CDR1 and CDR2: SEHNR, FQNEAQ (reference sequence). The CDR3 spans 13 residues. V was clipped by 5 bases and J by 4 bases, with 11 bases between them. The CDR3 is CASSGGGVYGYTF. In DNA, the CDR3 is TGTGCCAGCAGCGGAGGGGGAGTCTATGGCTACACCTTC.

This clone has only one observation. The sample has other DNA sequences that encode this CDR3 too. The V and J genes are TRBV27 and TRBJ2-7; possible D gene TRBD1, 6 bases. Germline V gene sequence: CDR1 MNHEY, CDR2 SMNVEV (reference sequence). With 3 bases removed from V and 0 bases from J, the gap between germline ends came to 9 bases. This CDR3 region has 14 residues. The CDR3 here is CASSLTGSSYEQYF. CDR3 in DNA: TGTGCCAGCAGTTTGACAGGTTCCTCCTACGAGCAGTACTTC.

Concerning this clone: This sample includes further DNA sequences coding for the same CDR3. This chain uses TRBV9 with TRBJ2-7; 10 positions match TRBD1. Germline CDR1 and CDR2: SGDLS and YYNGEE. The CDR3 contains 15 residues. V lost 0 bases to trimming and J lost 7 bases; unmatched junction nucleotides: 7. CDR3 region: CASSVADRGSGEQYF. The CDR3 DNA reads TGTGCCAGCAGCGTAGCGGACAGGGGGAGTGGTGAGCAGTACTTC.

The chain employs TRBV13 and TRBJ1-1; 7 positions match TRBD1. The germline V gene encodes CDR1 PRHDT and CDR2 FYEKMQ (reference sequence). The CDR3 contains 14 residues. The V segment lost 3 bases and the J segment 1 base; nucleotides outside the gene matches: 2. The DNA of the CDR3 is TGTGCCAGCAGCTTCAGGGGGGAGAACACTGAAGCTTTCTTT. Protein: CASSFRGENTEAFF.

This chain connects TRBV4-1 to TRBJ2-7, with D maybe TRBD1 (5 bases). Germline V gene data show CDR1 as MGHRA and CDR2 as YSYEKL. CDR3 size: 18 residues. Trimming left V 0 bases short and J 0 bases short, with 18 bases between. CDR3 sequence (DNA): TGCGCCAGCAGCCAAGATTGGTTGCAGGGCCCTTTCTCCTACGAGCAGTACTTC. Its protein product is CASSQDWLQGPFSYEQYF.

This chain connects TRBV9 to TRBJ2-3, with D perhaps given as TRBD1 or TRBD2 (5 bases each). The CDR3 loop spans 15 amino acids. The germline V and J ends were trimmed by 2 bases and 8 bases, with 18 bases remaining between them. Germline CDR1 and CDR2: SGDLS and YYNGEE. The CDR3 spells CASSVGPRPSGTQYF. The CDR3 region has the DNA TGTGCCAGCAGCGTGGGACCTAGACCCTCCGGTACGCAGTATTTT.

This chain uses TRBV5-6 with TRBJ1-1; TRBD1 is a possible D gene (6 bases). This CDR3 region has 16 residues. Germline V lookup: CDR1 SGHDT, CDR2 YYEEEE. V lost 0 bases and J lost 3, with 15 bases in between. CDR3 nucleotide sequence: TGTGCCAGCAGCTTGGCCGGGGCAGGGGCCTACACTGAAGCTTTCTTT. This codes for CASSLAGAGAYTEAFF.

The V call is TRBV9, the J call TRBJ2-7; 7 nucleotides line up with TRBD2. J lost 0 bases, V lost 0 bases, and 9 bases had no gene match. Germline V gives CDR1 SGDLS, CDR2 YYNGEE. This CDR3 region has 17 residues. The CDR3 nucleotides read TGTGCCAGCAGCGTAGATGCCCTTAGCGGGTCCTCCTACGAGCAGTACTTC. It codes for CASSVDALSGSSYEQYF. The whole variable domain, remainder taken from reference TRBV9 and TRBJ2-7, is DSGVTQTPKHLITATGQRVTLRCSPRSGDLSVYWYQQSLDQGLQFLIQYYNGEERAKGNILERFSAQQFPDLHSELNLSSLELGDSALYFCASSVDALSGSSYEQYFGPGTRLTVT.

As DNA, the CDR3 is TGTGCCAGCAGTTTACGAGGCGGGACGCTTCGCGGCTACACCTTC. This gives the protein CASSLRGGTLRGYTF. The chain carries TRBV27 and TRBJ1-2; TRBD1 is a possible D gene (5 bases). The CDR3 length is 15 residues. V was clipped by 2 bases and J by 8 bases, with 18 bases between them. The germline V gene encodes CDR1 MNHEY and CDR2 SMNVEV (reference sequence).

The V and J genes are TRBV28 and TRBJ2-2; no reliable D call. The CDR3 totals 14 residues. Germline lookup yields CDR1 MDHEN and CDR2 SYDVKM. V was pared by 3 bases and J by 1 base, with 6 bases between. The CDR3 region is CASSFHRNTGELFF. The CDR3 DNA is TGTGCCAGCAGTTTCCATAGGAACACCGGGGAGCTGTTTTTT. The variable domain in full, with the rest retrieved from reference TRBV28 and TRBJ2-2, is DVKVTQSSRYLVKRTGEKVFLECVQDMDHENMFWYRQDPGLGLRLIYFSYDVKMKEKGDIPEGYSVSREKKERFSLILESASTNQTSMYLCASSFHRNTGELFFGEGSRLTVL.

This chain connects TRBV7-2 to TRBJ2-2; 8 positions match TRBD2. V shed 3 bases, J shed 0 bases, and the junction held 3 bases outside the gene matches. Germline values: CDR1 SGHTA, CDR2 FQGNSA. CDR3 length: 16 residues. The CDR3 nucleotides read TGTGCCAGCAGCTTGCGAGCGGGGGCGAACACCGGGGAGCTGTTTTTT. Its translation is CASSLRAGANTGELFF.

The rearrangement uses TRBV6-1 and TRBJ2-7; D remains ambiguous. This CDR3 is 15 amino acids long. Germline CDR1 MNHNS, CDR2 SASEGT. V lost 2 bases to trimming and J lost 0 bases, with 11 bases between them. The CDR3 reads CASSELHVRSYEQYF. The CDR3 coding sequence is TGTGCCAGCAGTGAACTGCACGTCCGCTCCTACGAGCAGTACTTC.

The V gene is TRBV27, the J gene TRBJ2-1, with D maybe TRBD1 (6 bases). With 5 bases removed from V and 7 bases from J, the gap between germline ends came to 24 bases. The CDR3 is 17 amino acids. CDR1 MNHEY and CDR2 SMNVEV come from the germline V gene (reference sequence). The chain's CDR3 is CASSQPWGPTLMNEQFF. CDR3 DNA: TGTGCCAGCAGTCAACCCTGGGGGCCGACCTTAATGAATGAGCAGTTCTTC.

The V call is TRBV5-6, the J call TRBJ2-7, with D hard to call. Germline CDR1 reads SGHDT; CDR2 reads YYEEEE. The CDR3 sequence is 14 residues long. Trimming pared 0 bases from V and 1 base from J, leaving 8 bases between. CDR3 sequence: CASSLERVSYEQYF. The CDR3 DNA sequence: TGTGCCAGCAGCTTGGAAAGGGTTTCCTACGAGCAGTACTTC.

Notes on this clone: Distinct nucleotide sequences in the sample also encode this CDR3. This CDR3 is CASSGTDYEQYF. The CDR3 bases are TGTGCCAGCAGTGGGACAGACTACGAGCAGTACTTC. The rearrangement links TRBV27 to TRBJ2-7; 7 bases match TRBD1. Germline V CDR1 and CDR2: MNHEY, SMNVEV (reference sequence). J lost 3 bases, V lost 5 bases, and 1 base had no gene match. The CDR3 spans 12 residues.

The chain combines TRBV9 with TRBJ2-7; 8 bases are a match to TRBD2. This CDR3 has 14 amino acids. Germline CDR1 SGDLS, CDR2 YYNGEE. After removal of 3 bases from V and 5 bases from J, the junction contained 7 bases not matched to a gene. CDR3 sequence reads: CASSAGGPVHEQYF. CDR3 nucleotide sequence: TGTGCCAGCAGCGCGGGAGGGCCGGTCCACGAGCAGTACTTC.